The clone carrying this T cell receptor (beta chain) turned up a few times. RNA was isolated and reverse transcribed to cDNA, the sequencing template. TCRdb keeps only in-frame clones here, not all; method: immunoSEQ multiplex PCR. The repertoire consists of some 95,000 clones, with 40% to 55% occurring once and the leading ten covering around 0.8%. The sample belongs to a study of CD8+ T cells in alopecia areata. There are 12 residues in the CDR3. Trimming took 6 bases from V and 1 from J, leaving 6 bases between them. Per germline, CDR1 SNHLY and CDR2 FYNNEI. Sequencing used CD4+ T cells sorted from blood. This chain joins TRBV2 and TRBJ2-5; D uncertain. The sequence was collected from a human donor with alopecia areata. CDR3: CASSQLQETQYF. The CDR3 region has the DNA TGTGCCAGCAGCCAGCTCCAAGAGACCCAGTACTTC.